The entry below describes one T cell receptor beta chain. The antigen is undetermined. Template-switching 5'RACE yielded the TCR cDNA; a universal primer site and UMIs were added in the process. TCRdb ran MiXCR on the 5' RACE reads and lists one entry per CDR3 protein. The sample holds some 200,000 distinct CDR3 sequences, approximately 3% seen once. The sample comes from a study of T cells after yellow fever vaccination. Overall study results and limits: Though it reached lower strength, the secondary response hit its peak faster, day 5 versus 15. Clones that expanded after primary vaccination mostly reappeared after the booster (96% CD4, 75% to 90% CD8). Contamination by abundant bulk-population clonotypes could be present in FACS-sorted repertoires.

Sequencing was performed on CD4+ T cells sorted from PBMCs, taken 10 days after the yellow fever booster vaccination. The sequence was obtained from a young man who received the YFV17D yellow fever vaccine.

Here the CDR3 DNA reads TGTGCCAGCAGCTTCCGGCGGGCAACTAATGAAAAACTGTTTTTT. As protein: CASSFRRATNEKLFF. The rearrangement joins TRBV7-2 to TRBJ1-4; D is uncertain. V was pared by 3 bases and J by 0 bases, with 8 bases between. Germline CDR1 SGHTA, CDR2 FQGNSA. The CDR3 loop spans 15 amino acids.